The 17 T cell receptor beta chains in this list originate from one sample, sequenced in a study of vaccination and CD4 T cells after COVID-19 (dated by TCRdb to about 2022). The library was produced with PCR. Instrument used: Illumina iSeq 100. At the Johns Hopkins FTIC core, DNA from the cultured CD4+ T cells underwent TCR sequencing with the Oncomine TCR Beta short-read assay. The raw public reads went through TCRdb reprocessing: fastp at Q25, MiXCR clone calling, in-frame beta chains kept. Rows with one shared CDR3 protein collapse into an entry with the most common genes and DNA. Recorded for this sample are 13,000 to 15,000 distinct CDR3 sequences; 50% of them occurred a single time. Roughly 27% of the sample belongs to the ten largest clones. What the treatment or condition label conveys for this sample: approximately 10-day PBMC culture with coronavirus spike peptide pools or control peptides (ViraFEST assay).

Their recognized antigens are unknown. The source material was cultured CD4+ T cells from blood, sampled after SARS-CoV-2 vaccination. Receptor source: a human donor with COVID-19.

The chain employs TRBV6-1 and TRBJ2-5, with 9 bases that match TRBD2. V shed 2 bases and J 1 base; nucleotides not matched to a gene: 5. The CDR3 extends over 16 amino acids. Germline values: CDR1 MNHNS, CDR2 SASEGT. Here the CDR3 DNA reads TGTGCCAGCAGTGAACCCAGCGGGGGGCTCCAAGAGACCCAGTACTTC. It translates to CASSEPSGGLQETQYF.

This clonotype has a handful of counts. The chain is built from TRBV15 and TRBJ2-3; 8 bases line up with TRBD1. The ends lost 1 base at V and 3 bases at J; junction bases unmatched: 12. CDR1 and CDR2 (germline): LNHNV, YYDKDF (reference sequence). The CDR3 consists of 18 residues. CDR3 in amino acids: CATSRAITGGGRTDTQYF. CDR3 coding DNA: TGTGCCACCAGCAGAGCCATAACAGGGGGTGGAAGAACAGATACGCAGTATTTT.

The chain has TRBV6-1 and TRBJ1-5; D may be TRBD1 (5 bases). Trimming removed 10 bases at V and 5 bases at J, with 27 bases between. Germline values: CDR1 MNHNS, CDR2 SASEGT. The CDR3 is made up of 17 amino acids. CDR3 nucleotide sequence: TGTGCCACCTCCCGGGGGGTGGGTAGGGCCCAACATCAGCCCCAGCATTTT. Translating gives CATSRGVGRAQHQPQHF.

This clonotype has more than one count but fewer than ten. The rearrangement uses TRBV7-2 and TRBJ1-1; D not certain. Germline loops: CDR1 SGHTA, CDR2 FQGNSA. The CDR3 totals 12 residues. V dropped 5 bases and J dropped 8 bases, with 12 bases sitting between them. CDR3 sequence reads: CASSRSIEEAFF. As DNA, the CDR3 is TGTGCCAGCAGCCGATCAATCGAGGAAGCTTTCTTT.

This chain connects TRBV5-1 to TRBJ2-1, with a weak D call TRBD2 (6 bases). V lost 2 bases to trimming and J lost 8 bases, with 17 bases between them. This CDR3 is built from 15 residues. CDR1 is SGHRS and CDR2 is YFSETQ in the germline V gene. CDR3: CASSFSAGHIDEQFF. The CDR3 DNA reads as TGCGCCAGCAGCTTCTCCGCGGGGCACATTGATGAGCAGTTCTTC.

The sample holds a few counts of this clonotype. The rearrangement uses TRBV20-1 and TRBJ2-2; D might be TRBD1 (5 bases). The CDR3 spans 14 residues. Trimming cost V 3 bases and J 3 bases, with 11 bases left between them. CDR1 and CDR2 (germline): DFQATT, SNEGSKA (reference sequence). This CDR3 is CSARLQGYTGELFF. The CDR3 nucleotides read TGCAGTGCTAGGTTGCAGGGATACACCGGGGAGCTGTTTTTT.

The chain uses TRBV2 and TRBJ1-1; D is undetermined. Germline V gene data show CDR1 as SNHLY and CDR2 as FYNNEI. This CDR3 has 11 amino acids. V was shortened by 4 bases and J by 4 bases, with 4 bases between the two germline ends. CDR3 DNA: TGTGCCAGCAGTGGATTCACTGAAGCTTTCTTT. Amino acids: CASSGFTEAFF.

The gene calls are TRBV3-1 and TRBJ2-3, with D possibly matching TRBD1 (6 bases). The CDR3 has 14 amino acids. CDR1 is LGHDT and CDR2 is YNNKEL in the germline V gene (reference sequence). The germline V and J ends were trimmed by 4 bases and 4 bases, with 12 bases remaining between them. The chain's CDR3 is CASSPGNRADTQYF. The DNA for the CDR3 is TGTGCCAGCAGCCCCGGGAACAGGGCAGATACGCAGTATTTT.

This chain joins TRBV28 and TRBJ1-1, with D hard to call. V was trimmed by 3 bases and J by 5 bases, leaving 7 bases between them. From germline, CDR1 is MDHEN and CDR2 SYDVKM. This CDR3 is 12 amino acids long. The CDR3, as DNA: TGTGCCAGCAGTTTGGGGAGGACTGAAGCTTTCTTT. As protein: CASSLGRTEAFF. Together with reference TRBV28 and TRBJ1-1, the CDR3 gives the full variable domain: DVKVTQSSRYLVKRTGEKVFLECVQDMDHENMFWYRQDPGLGLRLIYFSYDVKMKEKGDIPEGYSVSREKKERFSLILESASTNQTSMYLCASSLGRTEAFFGQGTRLTVV.

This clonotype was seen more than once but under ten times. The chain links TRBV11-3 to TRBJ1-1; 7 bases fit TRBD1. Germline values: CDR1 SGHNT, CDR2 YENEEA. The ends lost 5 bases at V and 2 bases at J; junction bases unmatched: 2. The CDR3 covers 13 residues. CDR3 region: CASSRDSNTEAFF. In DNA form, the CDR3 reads TGTGCCAGCAGCCGGGACAGCAACACTGAAGCTTTCTTT.

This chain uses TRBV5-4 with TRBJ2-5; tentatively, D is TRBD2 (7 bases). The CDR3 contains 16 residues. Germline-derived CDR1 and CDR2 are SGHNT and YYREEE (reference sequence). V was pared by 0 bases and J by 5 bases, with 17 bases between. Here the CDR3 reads CASSLGGGAPGETQYF. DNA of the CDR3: TGTGCCAGCAGCTTGGGTGGGGGGGCCCCAGGGGAGACCCAGTACTTC.

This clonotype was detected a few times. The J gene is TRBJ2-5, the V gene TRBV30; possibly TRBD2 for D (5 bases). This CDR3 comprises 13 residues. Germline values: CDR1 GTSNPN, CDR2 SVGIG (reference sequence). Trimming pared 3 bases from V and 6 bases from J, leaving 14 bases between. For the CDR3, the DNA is TGTGCCTGGAGCGATGGAGCGGCAAAGACCCAGTACTTC. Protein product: CAWSDGAAKTQYF.

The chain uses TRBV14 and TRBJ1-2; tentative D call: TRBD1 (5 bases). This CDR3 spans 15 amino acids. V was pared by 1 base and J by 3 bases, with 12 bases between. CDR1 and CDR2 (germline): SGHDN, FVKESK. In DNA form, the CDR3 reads TGTGCCAGCAGCCAAGCGCTCGGGGGATACTATGGCTACACCTTC. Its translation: CASSQALGGYYGYTF.

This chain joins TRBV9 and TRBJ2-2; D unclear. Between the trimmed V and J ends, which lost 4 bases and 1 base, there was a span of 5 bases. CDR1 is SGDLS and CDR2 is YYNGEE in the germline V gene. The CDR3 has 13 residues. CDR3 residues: CASSTQNTGELFF. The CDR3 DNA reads TGTGCCAGCAGCACCCAGAACACCGGGGAGCTGTTTTTT.

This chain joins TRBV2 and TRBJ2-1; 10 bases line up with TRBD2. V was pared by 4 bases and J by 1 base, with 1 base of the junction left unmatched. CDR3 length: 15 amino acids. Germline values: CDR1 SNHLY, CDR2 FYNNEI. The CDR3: CASSVAGGSYNEQFF. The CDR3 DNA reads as TGTGCCAGCAGTGTAGCGGGGGGATCCTACAATGAGCAGTTCTTC.

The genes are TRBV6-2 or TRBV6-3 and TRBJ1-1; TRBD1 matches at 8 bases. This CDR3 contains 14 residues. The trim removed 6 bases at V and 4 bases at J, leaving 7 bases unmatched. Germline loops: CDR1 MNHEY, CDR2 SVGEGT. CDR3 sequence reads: CASSSGTGPTEAFF. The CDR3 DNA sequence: TGTGCCAGCAGCTCCGGGACAGGTCCCACTGAAGCTTTCTTT.

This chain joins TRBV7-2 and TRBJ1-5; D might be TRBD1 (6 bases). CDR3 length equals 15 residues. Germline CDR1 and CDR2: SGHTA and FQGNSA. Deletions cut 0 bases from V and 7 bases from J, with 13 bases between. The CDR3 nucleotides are TGTGCCAGCAGCTTAGCTGCAGGGGATAAACAGCCCCAGCATTTT. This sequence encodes CASSLAAGDKQPQHF.